One sample yielded the 9 T cell receptor beta chains listed below, sequenced in a study of chemoradiotherapy in HPV16-positive cancers. Only in-frame clones appear in the TCRdb table, and some are missing; sequencing was by immunoSEQ multiplex PCR. The sample yields more than 9,000 clones, 70% to 80% seen once. Sampling was conducted from a patient who underwent chemoradiotherapy. These TCRs come from a human donor with HPV-associated anogenital cancer.

CDR3 protein: CASSRLGGPGTEAFF. CDR3 DNA sequence: TGTGCCAGCAGCCGACTCGGAGGGCCGGGCACTGAAGCTTTCTTT. The chain recombines TRBV5-5 with TRBJ1-1; D gene unclear. Germline V CDR1 and CDR2: SGHKS, YYEKEE (reference sequence). With 4 bases removed from V and 4 bases from J, the gap between germline ends came to 17 bases. The CDR3 runs to 15 residues.

The V gene is TRBV7-2, the J gene TRBJ2-6; D perhaps matches TRBD1 (6 bases). Germline V CDR1 and CDR2: SGHTA, FQGNSA. This CDR3 spans 18 amino acids. V was trimmed by 5 bases and J by 2 bases, leaving 19 bases between them. The CDR3, as DNA: TGTGCCAGCAGCGCCCCGGGCAGGGGAATAACTGGGGCCAACGTCCTGACTTTC. Its translation is CASSAPGRGITGANVLTF.

The J gene is TRBJ2-1, the V gene TRBV9, with 7 bases matching TRBD2. V shed 4 bases, J shed 6 bases, and the junction held 4 bases outside the gene matches. The CDR3 runs 13 residues. Germline CDR1 and CDR2: SGDLS and YYNGEE. The CDR3 is CASSPWGGNEQFF. The CDR3 DNA follows: TGTGCCAGCAGCCCCTGGGGGGGCAATGAGCAGTTCTTC.

The chain couples TRBV11-2 to TRBJ1-2; the D gene is possibly TRBD1 (6 bases). Germline V gene data show CDR1 as SGHAT and CDR2 as FQNNGV. Trimming cost V 1 base and J 9 bases, with 18 bases left between them. This CDR3 has 15 residues. This CDR3 reads CASSLVGGHPRSYTF. CDR3 bases: TGTGCCAGCAGCTTAGTTGGGGGGCACCCGAGGAGCTACACCTTC.

This chain connects TRBV5-3 to TRBJ2-1, with D possibly being TRBD2 (6 bases). Being an ORF, TRBV5-3 has a function that is uncertain. V dropped 0 bases and J dropped 6 bases, with 10 bases sitting between them. This CDR3 contains 14 residues. The CDR3 bases are TGTGCCAGAAGCTTGGGCGGGGCACCCAATGAGCAGTTCTTC. Translating it yields CARSLGGAPNEQFF.

The V call is TRBV11-2, the J call TRBJ2-1; TRBD2 matches 13 bases. CDR1 SGHAT and CDR2 FQNNGV come from the germline V gene. The CDR3 sequence is 15 residues long. The junction had 2 bases not matched to a gene; V was cut back by 1 base and J by 8 bases. As DNA, the CDR3 is TGTGCCAGCAGCTTAGTACTAGCGGGGGGGGATGAGCAGTTCTTC. Amino acid sequence: CASSLVLAGGDEQFF.

The chain has TRBV30 and TRBJ2-1, with TRBD2 matching 8 bases. After removal of 4 bases from V and 10 bases from J, the junction contained 15 bases not matched to a gene. The CDR3 sequence is 15 residues long. Germline V gene sequence: CDR1 GTSNPN, CDR2 SVGIG (reference sequence). CDR3 amino acids: CAWTSAGGIIGEQFF. The CDR3 region has the DNA TGTGCCTGGACCTCGGCGGGAGGAATAATCGGGGAGCAGTTCTTC.

V usage is TRBV5-1 and J usage is TRBJ2-7; D remains ambiguous. There are 11 residues in the CDR3. Germline V gene data show CDR1 as SGHRS and CDR2 as YFSETQ. V lost 2 bases to trimming and J lost 4 bases, with 4 bases between them. This CDR3 is CASSFEYEQYF. The CDR3 region has the DNA TGCGCCAGCAGCTTTGAGTACGAGCAGTACTTC.

The CDR3 nucleotides read TGTGCCAGCAGTAAGGGAAGAGGCTATGGCTACACCTTC. This codes for CASSKGRGYGYTF. The chain joins TRBV27 to TRBJ1-2; D ambiguous. The germline CDR1 and CDR2 sequences are MNHEY and SMNVEV (reference sequence). Trimming left V 5 bases short and J 4 bases short, with 11 bases between. The CDR3 spans 13 residues.